This record looks at one TCR beta chain sequence and its context. In germline, CDR1 is DFQATT, CDR2 SNEGSKA (reference sequence). Trimming left V 3 bases short and J 0 bases short, with 3 bases between. CDR3 length: 11 amino acids. This record comes from a study of graft-versus-host responses after intestinal transplantation. The wider study: Recipients were all induced with anti-thymocyte globulin, then given tacrolimus and steroids for 3 to 4 years.

This table comes from immunoSEQ multiplex PCR, and its TCRdb copy is limited to in-frame clones, with some not included. This sample has about 77,000 clones, with about 92% found just once. Sequencing used PBMCs, obtained 98 days after intestinal transplantation. This receptor was identified in a human patient who received an intestinal transplant, so some T cells may come from the graft donor. The V and J genes are TRBV20-1 and TRBJ2-7; D is undetermined. The CDR3 loop reads CSARSSYEQYF. The DNA for the CDR3 is TGCAGTGCTAGGAGCTCCTACGAGCAGTACTTC.